Presented here are 18 T cell receptor beta chains from one specimen sequenced in a study of cytomegalovirus exposure and HLA in healthy donors. PCR amplification relied on 60 Vbeta primers (plus 13 Jbeta primers). Clones were read by immunoSEQ multiplex PCR, and TCRdb kept only the in-frame ones, dropping some. The table records under 200,000 clones, under 70% of them present only once. Sequencing used PBMCs. These receptors were taken from a woman between 40 and 50 years old in good health and CMV-seropositive.

This chain joins TRBV2 and TRBJ1-3; D uncertain. V lost 7 bases and J lost 2, with 12 bases in between. Germline CDR1 SNHLY, CDR2 FYNNEI. The CDR3 runs to 14 residues. The CDR3 sequence is CASTAEGAGNTIYF. DNA for the CDR3: TGTGCCAGCACCGCGGAGGGAGCTGGAAACACCATATATTTT.

The chain employs TRBV25-1 and TRBJ1-2; TRBD1 matches at 8 bases. This CDR3 contains 14 residues. V dropped 6 bases and J dropped 6; count of bases not matched to a gene: 9. Germline CDR1 MGHDK, CDR2 SYGVNS. CDR3 sequence reads: CASRPTGAGDGYTF. The CDR3 nucleotides read TGTGCCAGCAGACCGACAGGGGCCGGCGATGGCTACACCTTC.

The J gene is TRBJ1-5, the V gene TRBV9; D gene uncertain. Deletions cut 0 bases from V and 3 bases from J, with 10 bases between. This CDR3 is built from 15 residues. The germline V gene has CDR1 SGDLS and CDR2 YYNGEE. This chain's CDR3 is CASSVDAGLNQPQHF. The CDR3 DNA is TGTGCCAGCAGCGTAGATGCTGGGCTCAATCAGCCCCAGCATTTT.

This clone has a handful of counts. The V gene is TRBV5-1, the J gene TRBJ1-2, with a tentative D call TRBD1 (5 bases). CDR1 and CDR2 (germline): SGHRS, YFSETQ. V was trimmed by 0 bases and J by 5 bases, leaving 14 bases between them. The CDR3 runs 15 residues. DNA for the CDR3: TGCGCCAGCAGCTTGGGTCAGGGCAACGATTATGGCTACACCTTC. The encoded protein is CASSLGQGNDYGYTF.

This clone was seen more than once but under ten times. The rearrangement joins TRBV6-1 to TRBJ1-2; 8 bases fit TRBD1. V shed 1 base, J shed 2 bases, and the junction held 0 bases outside the gene matches. The CDR3 is 14 residues long. Germline CDR1 reads MNHNS; CDR2 reads SASEGT. The CDR3 DNA follows: TGTGCCAGCAGTGAAGGGGACAGGAACTATGGCTACACCTTC. The encoded protein is CASSEGDRNYGYTF.

The chain is built from TRBV5-1 and TRBJ2-2, with a weak D call TRBD2 (6 bases). CDR1 SGHRS and CDR2 YFSETQ come from the germline V gene. The CDR3 has 16 residues. Trimming shortened V by 0 bases and J by 5 bases, and 14 bases separated the two germline ends. This chain's CDR3 is CASSLDPGVGTGELFF. The CDR3 region has the DNA TGCGCCAGCAGCTTGGACCCGGGGGTGGGGACCGGGGAGCTGTTTTTT.

Only a few counts were recorded for this clone. Germline and junction disagree at one end, which may indicate a read error. The V and J genes are TRBV6-6 and TRBJ1-2; TRBD1 might be the D (5 bases). The length of the CDR3 is 14 residues. Per germline, CDR1 MNHNY and CDR2 SVGAGI (reference sequence). As DNA, the CDR3 is TGTGCCAGCAGTCCCCGGGACCGGGACTATGGCTACCCCTTC. Protein: CASSPRDRDYGYPF.

The V call is TRBV7-2, the J call TRBJ2-3; 8 bases map to TRBD2. Trimming removed 1 base from V and 9 bases from J; junction bases left unmatched: 15. The germline gives CDR1 SGHTA, CDR2 FQGNSA. This CDR3 spans 17 amino acids. This CDR3 is CASSLGVGASGRRTQYF. The CDR3 region has the DNA TGTGCCAGCAGCTTAGGAGTGGGGGCTAGCGGGCGACGCACGCAGTATTTT.

This clone was recorded only once. V and J are TRBV6-6 and TRBJ2-2; tentatively, D is TRBD2 (7 bases). The CDR3 runs 13 residues. The V end lost 10 bases, the J end lost 4 bases, and 13 bases lay between the germline ends. From germline, CDR1 is MNHNY and CDR2 SVGAGI (reference sequence). This CDR3 reads CATGGGPTGELFF. CDR3 nucleotide sequence: TGTGCCACTGGGGGGGGGCCCACCGGGGAGCTGTTTTTT.

In the case of this clone: The junction departs from germline at one end; a sequencing error may be responsible. The chain employs TRBV5-6 and TRBJ1-5, with D maybe TRBD1 (6 bases). Germline CDR1 is SGHDT and CDR2 is YYEEEE. The CDR3 covers 16 residues. The CDR3, as DNA: TGTGCCAGCAGCTTATTCGGCACAGGGCCAGGTCAGCCCCAGAATTTT. As protein: CASSLFGTGPGQPQNF.

This clone was detected only once. The chain carries TRBV5-4 and TRBJ2-3; no clear D gene. V lost 2 bases and J 3 bases, leaving 13 bases between the germline ends. This CDR3 is 15 amino acids long. Germline V gives CDR1 SGHNT, CDR2 YYREEE (reference sequence). CDR3 in DNA: TGTGCCAGCAGCTTCTCGCTAGTTAATACAGATACGCAGTATTTT. Its protein product is CASSFSLVNTDTQYF.

The chain joins TRBV5-1 to TRBJ1-2; 7 nucleotides line up with TRBD1. Germline V lookup: CDR1 SGHRS, CDR2 YFSETQ. The CDR3 has 15 amino acids. The junction had 5 bases not matched to a gene; V was cut back by 0 bases and J by 3 bases. CDR3 residues: CASSLERGLDYGYTF. DNA of the CDR3: TGCGCCAGCAGCTTGGAGAGGGGGCTGGACTATGGCTACACCTTC.

This clone was detected only a few times. This sequence joins TRBV27 and TRBJ2-7; 11 positions agree with TRBD2. This CDR3 spans 17 amino acids. Trimming removed 6 bases from V and 0 bases from J; junction bases left unmatched: 10. In germline, CDR1 is MNHEY, CDR2 SMNVEV (reference sequence). The CDR3 region is CASRAGTSGDYSYEQYF. CDR3 in DNA: TGTGCCAGCAGAGCCGGGACTAGCGGCGACTACTCCTACGAGCAGTACTTC.

V usage is TRBV25-1 and J usage is TRBJ2-5, with D hard to call. This CDR3 has 12 amino acids. Germline V gene sequence: CDR1 MGHDK, CDR2 SYGVNS. The ends were cut back, 5 bases at V and 5 bases at J, with 9 bases in the middle. CDR3 in amino acids: CASSPYLETQYF. The CDR3, as DNA: TGTGCCAGCAGTCCTTACTTGGAGACCCAGTACTTC.

The chain combines TRBV6-6 with TRBJ2-3, with a tentative D call TRBD1 (6 bases). The CDR3 sequence is 15 residues long. Trimming left V 8 bases short and J 0 bases short, with 15 bases between. Germline V gene lookup returns CDR1 MNHNY and CDR2 SVGAGI (reference sequence). Here the CDR3 DNA reads TGTGCCAGCTTCGGCCCAGGGGAAAGCACAGATACGCAGTATTTT. It yields the protein CASFGPGESTDTQYF.

CDR3 residues: CASSGRQRSGNTIYF. The CDR3 DNA reads TGTGCCAGCAGTGGTAGACAGCGCTCTGGAAACACCATATATTTT. This rearrangement joins TRBV2 to TRBJ1-3; tentatively, D is TRBD1 (5 bases). The CDR3 spans 15 residues. Germline V gene lookup returns CDR1 SNHLY and CDR2 FYNNEI. V shed 4 bases and J shed 0 bases, with 10 bases lying between them.

The chain carries TRBV5-6 and TRBJ2-2; D not resolved. There are 14 residues in the CDR3. Trimming cost V 4 bases and J 3 bases, with 10 bases left between them. Germline CDR1 reads SGHDT; CDR2 reads YYEEEE. The CDR3 DNA sequence: TGTGCCAGCAGCGTAGGTGACTACACCGGGGAGCTGTTTTTT. Translated: CASSVGDYTGELFF.

This clone came up once. Mismatch with germline at one junction end may stem from a read error. This sequence joins TRBV6-1 and TRBJ1-6; TRBD1 matches 7 bases. Germline values: CDR1 MNHNS, CDR2 SASEGT. The CDR3 length is 15 residues. The CDR3 DNA sequence: TGTGCCAGCAGTGATTCACAGGGGAATAATTCACCCCTCAACTTT. Translation gives CASSDSQGNNSPLNF.